This TCR beta chain emerged from a study of blood T cell repertoires in COVID-19. Study-level background: Italy, Spain and the United States were the sources of the convalescent and acute COVID-19 samples. Sample material is recorded as cDNA or gDNA derived from T cells, B-cell-depleted T cells, or PBMCs.

Germline V gene sequence: CDR1 SGDLS, CDR2 YYNGEE. Trimming took 3 bases from V and 7 from J; bases not matched to a gene: 15. The CDR3 has 17 amino acids. Assay used: immunoSEQ multiplex PCR; TCRdb lists only in-frame clones, some missing. The table records about 310,000 clones, under 90% of them present only once. Clinical history as reported by participants underpinned cohort assignment. Source material: PBMCs or T cells enriched from blood (not recorded which). The receptor comes from a man aged 60-69 years who had recovered from COVID-19. The V gene is TRBV9, the J gene TRBJ2-2, with 7 bases identical to TRBD2. CDR3 amino acids: CASSAGAAGVVDGELFF. The CDR3 DNA reads TGTGCCAGCAGCGCGGGAGCCGCGGGAGTCGTAGACGGGGAGCTGTTTTTT.